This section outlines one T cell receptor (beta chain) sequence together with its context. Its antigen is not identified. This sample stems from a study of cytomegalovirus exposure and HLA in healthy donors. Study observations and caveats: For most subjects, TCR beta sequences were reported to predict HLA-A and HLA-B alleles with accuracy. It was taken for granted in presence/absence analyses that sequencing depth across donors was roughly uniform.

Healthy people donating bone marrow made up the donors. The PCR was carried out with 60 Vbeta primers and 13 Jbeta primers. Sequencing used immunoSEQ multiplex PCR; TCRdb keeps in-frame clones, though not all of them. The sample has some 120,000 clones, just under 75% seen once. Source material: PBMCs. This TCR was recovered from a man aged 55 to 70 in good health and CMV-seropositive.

In nucleotides, the CDR3 is TGCGCCAGCAGCTTTGGAGGTCTGAATCAGCCCCAGCATTTT. This translates into CASSFGGLNQPQHF. The rearrangement uses TRBV5-1 and TRBJ1-5; D is uncertain. V was trimmed by 2 bases and J by 4 bases, leaving 10 bases between them. The CDR3 has 14 amino acids. Germline V gene sequence: CDR1 SGHRS, CDR2 YFSETQ.